This TCR beta chain was captured in a study of blood T cell repertoires in COVID-19 (TCRdb year 2020). Looking at the study overall: Samples covering the acute and convalescent phases of COVID-19 were provided by collaborators in the United States, Italy and Spain. The prospective study material was composed of cDNA or gDNA derived from T cells, B-cell-depleted T cells, or PBMCs. Subjects who had been exposed to COVID-19, were actively infected with it, or had recovered from it provided the deeply sampled blood TCRbeta repertoires that made up the dataset. The repertoires were released in a freely available public database intended as a resource for research on the immune response to SARS-CoV-2. Samples came from the ongoing ImmuneRACE study (first 160 participants) plus 1,254 subjects from 6 global collaborators. The sample metadata nearly always contained a de-identified subject ID, COVID-19 status, age in years and sex. Where available, HLA class I and class II types were obtained from metadata supplied by the sample provider rather than from assay-based typing.

V is reduced by 1 base and J by 2 bases, leaving a spacing of 12 bases between them. The CDR3 contains 16 residues, cysteine and phenylalanine counted. The read is trimmed to its CDR3 DNA, 48 bases read in frame from base 1. The germline V gene provides CDR1 LGHNA and CDR2 YNFKEQ. On this clone: Its antigen is unknown. The record has no base qualities; no much larger clone is one base away.

Findings and caveats that apply to the study as a whole: The quantity of clinical and demographic metadata differed by source and by participant and was supplied without curation.

Collaborating institutions collected whole blood in K2EDTA tubes following their own protocols. For TCRbeta analysis, collaborators shipped samples in one of three forms: frozen whole blood, isolated PBMCs, or DNA extracted from either of those sample types. TCRbeta CDR3 regions were amplified from genomic DNA using the immunoSEQ Assay, a bias-controlled multiplex PCR. The study's own analysis went as follows. Within the assay, amplification of reference gene primers was used to estimate how many nucleated cells each sample contained. Sequence reads were collapsed and filtered to measure the absolute abundance of every unique TCRbeta CDR3 rearrangement. For each sample, productive Simpson clonality was calculated as the square root of Simpson's diversity index across productive rearrangements. The clones in this table, taken by TCRdb from immuneACCESS, are in-frame only. Not every clone is retained; where verified, under half of the shortfall comes from an unresolved V gene, and the cause of the rest is unknown. D and trimming were read from the DNA, whereas the V and J calls and clone size are those reported in that table. The sample yields roughly 120,000 clones; more than 70% were counted once. The biggest ten clones account for 1.9% of the sample.

Source material: peripheral blood. The sequence derives from a man aged 65-85 years with acute or convalescent COVID-19. Rearrangement joined TRBV4-2 to TRBJ1-5; TRBD1 is a weak D gene call, 5 bases matching. The DNA is as follows: TGTGCCAGCAGCCAAGGGGAGGGGACGGGCAATCAGCCCCAGCATTTT. The resulting protein is CASSQGEGTGNQPQHF.